These T cell receptor beta chains were read from a single sample in a study of memory CD4+ T cells and cytomegalovirus serostatus. Profiling relied on immunoSEQ multiplex PCR, and the TCRdb table lists in-frame clones only, not all of them. The table lists about 44,000 clones, approximately 81% of them singletons. Input material: memory CD4+ T cells from blood. These receptors all come from an adult in good health and CMV-seronegative. Each CDR3 is given with its conserved first and last residue. The D gene is left open where the match is weak. A clone size is listed for some rows: how often the clone was seen (once, few, many), or a class if it is expanded.

TRBD1,TRBV5-1,TRBJ1-2,15,NA,TGCGCCAGCAGCTTGGGGGGACAGGGGATCTATGGCTACACCTTC,CASSLGGQGIYGYTF
NA,TRBV5-1,TRBJ2-7,14,NA,TGCGCCAGCAGGGAACAGGGCTGGTCCTACGAGCAGTACTTC,CASREQGWSYEQYF
NA,TRBV5-5,TRBJ1-1,15,few,TGTGCCAGCAGCTTTCGCGATTGGGGAGGGACTGAAGCTTTCTTT,CASSFRDWGGTEAFF
NA,TRBV10-2,TRBJ1-1,15,once,TGCGCCAGCAGGGGGACGGAGGTTAGGAACACTGAAGCTTTCTTT,CASRGTEVRNTEAFF
TRBD1,TRBV11-2,TRBJ2-2,17,NA,TGTGCCAGCAGCCGACCGACAGGGGGCTCGAACACCGGGGAGCTGTTTTTT,CASSRPTGGSNTGELFF
NA,TRBV29-1,TRBJ2-5,12,few,TGCAGCGTTGGTCAGGGTATTGAGACCCAGTACTTC,CSVGQGIETQYF
NA,TRBV4-3,TRBJ2-5,17,NA,TGCGCCAGCAGCCAAGATCGAGGGCTAACCTACCAAGAGACCCAGTACTTC,CASSQDRGLTYQETQYF
NA,TRBV5-5,TRBJ2-6,15,NA,TGTGCCAGCAGCAGACGGCCCTCTGGGGCCAACGTCCTGACTTTC,CASSRRPSGANVLTF
TRBD1,TRBV18,TRBJ2-5,14,NA,TGTGCCAGCTCACCTGGACAGGTTCAAGAGACCCAGTACTTC,CASSPGQVQETQYF
NA,TRBV18,TRBJ1-1,14,NA,TGTGCCAGCCTCCGGCATCAGGGAAACACTGAAGCTTTCTTT,CASLRHQGNTEAFF
NA,TRBV5-1,TRBJ2-5,13,NA,TGCGCCAGCAGCTTGACTAGACAAGAGACCCAGTACTTC,CASSLTRQETQYF
TRBD1,TRBV19,TRBJ1-1,15,NA,TGTGCCAGTAGTATAGATCTAGGGGGCGCGTCTGAAGCTTTCTTT,CASSIDLGGASEAFF
TRBD2,TRBV5-1,TRBJ2-5,16,NA,TGCGCCAGCAGCGGGGGTTTAGCGGGGGGCCAAGAGACCCAGTACTTC,CASSGGLAGGQETQYF
TRBD2,TRBV7-2,TRBJ2-1,15,NA,TGTGCCAGCAGCTTAAGGGTAGCGGGATACAATGAGCAGTTCTTC,CASSLRVAGYNEQFF
NA,TRBV5-1,TRBJ2-3,15,NA,TGCGCCAGCAGATTCCGGGTCCTTGGCACAGATACGCAGTATTTT,CASRFRVLGTDTQYF
TRBD1,TRBV5-1,TRBJ2-7,13,NA,TGCGCCAGCAGGGGACAGGGAATGAGCGAGCAGTACTTC,CASRGQGMSEQYF
NA,TRBV29-1,TRBJ1-2,11,NA,TGCAGCGTTGAGGGTGGGACAGGCTACACCTTC,CSVEGGTGYTF
NA,TRBV30,TRBJ1-1,11,NA,TGTGCCTGGAGTAGGGGACTAGAAGCTTTCTTT,CAWSRGLEAFF
NA,TRBV6-5,TRBJ2-3,16,NA,TGTGCCAGCAGTTACTCGACGGGGTTGGGCACAGATACGCAGTATTTT,CASSYSTGLGTDTQYF
NA,TRBV29-1,TRBJ1-2,13,NA,TGCAGCGTTGGACAGAATACTAACTATGGCTACACCTTC,CSVGQNTNYGYTF
TRBD2,TRBV30,TRBJ2-2,16,NA,TGTGCCTGGAGTGTACTAGGGCGGGAGGCGGGCGGGGAGCTGTTTTTT,CAWSVLGREAGGELFF
TRBD1,TRBV7-2,TRBJ1-1,18,NA,TGTGCCAGCAGCTTAGTTGGAGGGGGCTTTTTAATGAACACTGAAGCTTTCTTT,CASSLVGGGFLMNTEAFF
NA,TRBV19,TRBJ1-1,15,NA,TGTGCCAGTACATCAGGGAGGCATAAGAACACTGAAGCTTTCTTT,CASTSGRHKNTEAFF
TRBD1,TRBV6-5,TRBJ1-1,15,NA,TGTGCCAGCAGAGGTAGACAGGGCCGTGGGGGAGAAGCTTTCTTT,CASRGRQGRGGEAFF
NA,TRBV5-6,TRBJ2-5,16,NA,TGTGCCAGCAGCTTGATGGGGGCCCCCCGCCAAGAGACCCAGTACTTC,CASSLMGAPRQETQYF
NA,TRBV7-2,TRBJ1-1,14,NA,TGTGCCAGCAGCTTGCAATGGGGGGACACTGAAGCTTTCTTT,CASSLQWGDTEAFF
TRBD2,TRBV29-1,TRBJ2-1,14,NA,TGCAGCGTTGGTGGAGCGGGGATTTACAATGAGCAGTTCTTC,CSVGGAGIYNEQFF
TRBD2,TRBV5-4,TRBJ2-1,14,NA,TGTGCCAGCACCCTAGCGGGAGGGCCAAGTGAGCAGTTCTTC,CASTLAGGPSEQFF
NA,TRBV18,TRBJ2-2,14,NA,TGTGCCAGCTCAACTCAGGTGAACACCGGGGAGCTGTTTTTT,CASSTQVNTGELFF
NA,TRBV7-2,TRBJ1-5,14,NA,TGTGCCAGCAGCTTACGACGGTTTAATCAGCCCCAGCATTTT,CASSLRRFNQPQHF
NA,TRBV18,TRBJ2-3,16,NA,TGTGCCAGCTCACCACCTACGGGGGAGGGCACAGATACGCAGTATTTT,CASSPPTGEGTDTQYF
NA,TRBV7-2,TRBJ1-1,15,NA,TGTGCCAGCAGCTTACCCCCGGGCAGCAACACTGAAGCTTTCTTT,CASSLPPGSNTEAFF
NA,TRBV2,TRBJ2-7,14,NA,TGTGCCAGCAAGGTGGGTGGGGCTAACTACGAGCAGTACTTC,CASKVGGANYEQYF
NA,TRBV7-2,TRBJ1-1,14,few,TGTGCCAGCAGCAAGACAGCTCAGAACACTGAAGCTTTCTTT,CASSKTAQNTEAFF
NA,TRBV7-2,TRBJ1-2,13,NA,TGTGCCAGCAGCTTACCTGACGGCTATGGCTACACCTTC,CASSLPDGYGYTF
TRBD1,TRBV5-5,TRBJ1-2,14,NA,TGTGCCAGCAGCCTCAGAGACAGGGTGGGCGGCTACACCTTC,CASSLRDRVGGYTF
NA,TRBV30,TRBJ1-2,13,NA,TGTGCCTGGGGTGTATCGGCAAGCAATGGCTACACCTTC,CAWGVSASNGYTF
NA,TRBV6-1,TRBJ1-2,13,NA,TGTGCCAGCAGGAGCCCTGAGGGGTATGGCTACACCTTC,CASRSPEGYGYTF
NA,TRBV19,TRBJ1-3,15,NA,TGTGCCAGTAGTCTCCGACAGACCTCTGGAAACACCATATATTTT,CASSLRQTSGNTIYF
NA,TRBV7-6,TRBJ2-1,18,NA,TGTGCCAGCAGCTTAGCGCCCGGTGCGGGAAGGGGGCTCAATGAGCAGTTCTTC,CASSLAPGAGRGLNEQFF
TRBD1,TRBV30,TRBJ2-7,14,NA,TGTGCCTGGTGTTCCGGGACAGGGATCCACGAGCAGTACTTC,CAWCSGTGIHEQYF
NA,TRBV5-5,TRBJ2-3,15,NA,TGTGCCAGCAGCTTGAGGGTCGGGAGCACAGATACGCAGTATTTT,CASSLRVGSTDTQYF
NA,TRBV4-2,TRBJ2-5,12,NA,TGTGCCAGCAGCCGCCCGGGAGAGACCCAGTACTTC,CASSRPGETQYF
TRBD2,TRBV10-3,TRBJ2-1,14,NA,TGTGCCACTAGGCCGGGACTAGATGGCAATGAGCAGTTCTTC,CATRPGLDGNEQFF
TRBD2,TRBV7-2,TRBJ2-7,16,NA,TGTGCCAGCAGCCCAGATAGCGGGGGATCCTCCTACGAGCAGTACTTC,CASSPDSGGSSYEQYF
NA,TRBV11-2,TRBJ2-3,13,NA,TGTGCCAGCAGCTCTACGACTGAGGATACGCAGTATTTT,CASSSTTEDTQYF
NA,TRBV29-1,TRBJ2-2,12,NA,TGCAGCGTCTCCCCAGGGACCGGGGAGCTGTTTTTT,CSVSPGTGELFF
NA,TRBV11-2,TRBJ2-2,15,NA,TGTGCCAGCCGGGGGGACAGGACCTCCTGGGGGGAGCTGTTTTTT,CASRGDRTSWGELFF
NA,TRBV10-2,TRBJ2-5,14,NA,TGCGCCAGCAGTGGGGTGGCAGGGACCGAGACCCAGTACTTC,CASSGVAGTETQYF
TRBD2,TRBV5-6,TRBJ2-3,16,NA,TGTGCCAGCAGCTTGGATCCTAGCGGGAGTGGGGATACGCAGTATTTT,CASSLDPSGSGDTQYF
TRBD2,TRBV5-1,TRBJ2-2,16,NA,TGCGCCAGCAGCTCAGGGACTAGCGGAAACACCGGGGAGCTGTTTTTT,CASSSGTSGNTGELFF
TRBD2,TRBV19,TRBJ2-3,14,NA,TGTGCCACCCGTAGCGGGAGTGGCACAGATACGCAGTATTTT,CATRSGSGTDTQYF
TRBD1,TRBV11-3,TRBJ1-4,17,NA,TGTGCCAGCAGCCCCGGACAGGTTACGGGAACTAATGAAAAACTGTTTTTT,CASSPGQVTGTNEKLFF
TRBD1,TRBV5-1,TRBJ2-6,12,NA,TGCGCCAGCAGCGGACAGGAAAACGTCCTGACTTTC,CASSGQENVLTF
NA,TRBV29-1,TRBJ1-5,13,NA,TGCAGCGTTTCCGGGGGAGATAATCAGCCCCAGCATTTT,CSVSGGDNQPQHF